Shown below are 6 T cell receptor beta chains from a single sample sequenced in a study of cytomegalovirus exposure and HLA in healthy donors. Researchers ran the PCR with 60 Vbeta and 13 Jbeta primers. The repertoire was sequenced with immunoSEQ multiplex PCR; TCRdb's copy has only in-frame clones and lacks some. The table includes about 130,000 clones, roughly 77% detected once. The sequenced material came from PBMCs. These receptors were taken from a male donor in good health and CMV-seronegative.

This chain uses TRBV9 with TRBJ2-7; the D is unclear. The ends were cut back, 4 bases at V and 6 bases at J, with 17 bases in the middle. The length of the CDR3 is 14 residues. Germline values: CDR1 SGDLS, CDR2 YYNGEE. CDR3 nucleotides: TGTGCCAGCAGCTCCCCAGTGGGCCTTGGCGAGCAGTACTTC. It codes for CASSSPVGLGEQYF. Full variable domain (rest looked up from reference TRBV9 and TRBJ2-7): DSGVTQTPKHLITATGQRVTLRCSPRSGDLSVYWYQQSLDQGLQFLIQYYNGEERAKGNILERFSAQQFPDLHSELNLSSLELGDSALYFCASSSPVGLGEQYFGPGTRLTVT.

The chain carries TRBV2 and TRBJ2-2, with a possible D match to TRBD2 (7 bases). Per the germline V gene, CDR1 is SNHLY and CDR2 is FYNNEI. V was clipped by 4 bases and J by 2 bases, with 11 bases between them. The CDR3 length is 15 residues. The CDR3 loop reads CASSGGGSNTGELFF. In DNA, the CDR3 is TGTGCCAGCAGTGGCGGGGGCTCTAACACCGGGGAGCTGTTTTTT.

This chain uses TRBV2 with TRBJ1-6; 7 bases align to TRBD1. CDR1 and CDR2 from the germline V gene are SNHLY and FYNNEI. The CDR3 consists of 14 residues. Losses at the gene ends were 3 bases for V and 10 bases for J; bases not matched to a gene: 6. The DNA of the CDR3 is TGTGCCAGCAGTGATCAGGGGGAGAGGTCACCCCTCCACTTT. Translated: CASSDQGERSPLHF.

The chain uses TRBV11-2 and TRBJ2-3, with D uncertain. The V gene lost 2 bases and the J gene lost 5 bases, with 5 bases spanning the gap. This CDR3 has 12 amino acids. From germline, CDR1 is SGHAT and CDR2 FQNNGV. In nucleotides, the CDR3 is TGTGCCAGCAGCTTAAACAAAGATACGCAGTATTTT. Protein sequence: CASSLNKDTQYF.

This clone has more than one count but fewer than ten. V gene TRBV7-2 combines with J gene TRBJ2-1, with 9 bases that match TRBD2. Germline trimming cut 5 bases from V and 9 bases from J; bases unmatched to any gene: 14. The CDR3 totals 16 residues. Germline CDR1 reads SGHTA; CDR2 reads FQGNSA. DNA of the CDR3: TGTGCCAGCAGCACCGTAGCGGGAGTGGGGGGCGGTGAGCAGTTCTTC. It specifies CASSTVAGVGGGEQFF.

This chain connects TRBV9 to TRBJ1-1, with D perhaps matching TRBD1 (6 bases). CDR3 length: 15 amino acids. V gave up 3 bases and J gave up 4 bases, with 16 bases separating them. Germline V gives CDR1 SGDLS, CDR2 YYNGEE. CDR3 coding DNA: TGTGCCAGCAGCGGGTCACAGGGCGGTGGCACTGAAGCTTTCTTT. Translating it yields CASSGSQGGGTEAFF.